A single sample is the source of the 30 T cell receptor beta chains below, sequenced in a study of CD8+CD57+ T cells in acquired aplastic anemia. Those patients picked for sequencing had displayed CD8+CD57+ cell expansion on flow cytometry. Genomic DNA templated the TCR beta VDJ and CDR3 profiling. TCRdb fed the reads into MiXCR, producing one record per CDR3 protein. The data show a few hundred thousand distinct CDR3 sequences, 45% to 65% seen once. What was sequenced was sorted CD4+, CD8+, or CD8+CD57+ T cells (not recorded which) from PBMCs. Receptors were obtained from a human donor with aplastic anemia.

The chain employs TRBV19 and TRBJ2-7; D possibly corresponds to TRBD2 (5 bases). V was pared by 3 bases and J by 0 bases, with 12 bases between. In germline, CDR1 is LNHDA, CDR2 SQIVND (reference sequence). CDR3 length equals 15 residues. CDR3 DNA sequence: TGTGCCAGTAGTATTGGGAGCGGTTACTCCTACGAGCAGTACTTC. This translates into CASSIGSGYSYEQYF. Complete variable domain (other parts from reference TRBV19 and TRBJ2-7): DGGITQSPKYLFRKEGQNVTLSCEQNLNHDAMYWYRQDPGQGLRLIYYSQIVNDFQKGDIAEGYSVSREKKESFPLTVTSAQKNPTAFYLCASSIGSGYSYEQYFGPGTRLTVT.

The gene calls are TRBV7-2 and TRBJ2-7, with 10 nucleotides matching TRBD1. Germline CDR1 SGHTA, CDR2 FQGNSA. The CDR3 spans 13 residues. The CDR3 bases are TGTGCATCCGCCCGGGACAGGGGTCGCGAGCAGTACTTC. Protein: CASARDRGREQYF.

This chain connects TRBV18 to TRBJ1-1, with 10 bases identical to TRBD1. J was trimmed by 0 bases and V by 3 bases; bases with no gene match: 7. Germline CDR1 reads KGHSH; CDR2 reads LQKENI. This CDR3 has 17 residues. The CDR3: CASSPPGTGVMNTEAFF. DNA for the CDR3: TGTGCCAGCTCACCTCCCGGGACAGGGGTGATGAACACTGAAGCTTTCTTT.

The chain is built from TRBV15 and TRBJ1-4; D call uncertain. CDR3 length equals 16 residues. With 0 bases removed from V and 1 base from J, the gap between germline ends came to 9 bases. Germline-derived CDR1 and CDR2 are LNHNV and YYDKDF (reference sequence). CDR3 sequence (DNA): TGTGCCACCAGCAGAGATCTGCTGGGAACTAATGAAAAACTGTTTTTT. It encodes CATSRDLLGTNEKLFF.

The chain uses TRBV2 and TRBJ1-1; TRBD1 matches at 8 bases. The CDR3 loop spans 15 amino acids. Trimming took 9 bases from V and 4 from J; bases not matched to a gene: 13. Germline V gene sequence: CDR1 SNHLY, CDR2 FYNNEI. CDR3 DNA: TGTGCCAGAACAGGACAGGGAAGAAGAGTCACTGAAGCTTTCTTT. Its translation: CARTGQGRRVTEAFF.

This clonotype was counted a few times. V is TRBV20-1 and J is TRBJ2-7; 8 bases map to TRBD2. CDR1 and CDR2 (germline): DFQATT, SNEGSKA (reference sequence). The CDR3 extends over 14 amino acids. V dropped 3 bases and J dropped 5; count of bases not matched to a gene: 9. The CDR3 DNA follows: TGCAGTGCTAGGGATCCGGGGGGGCCAGACGAGCAGTACTTC. Translation gives CSARDPGGPDEQYF.

The chain is built from TRBV7-6 and TRBJ2-5; D perhaps matches TRBD2 (5 bases). Deletions cut 0 bases from V and 2 bases from J, with 19 bases between. The CDR3 contains 18 residues. The germline V gene has CDR1 SGHVS and CDR2 FNYEAQ. The CDR3 DNA follows: TGTGCCAGCAGCTTAGCGGCGACGGACTCCTTCTTTCAAGAGACCCAGTACTTC. Protein sequence: CASSLAATDSFFQETQYF.

This clonotype has ten or more counts. The chain uses TRBV9 and TRBJ1-1; TRBD1 matches 10 bases. This CDR3 spans 20 amino acids. Germline loops: CDR1 SGDLS, CDR2 YYNGEE. J lost 1 base, V lost 0 bases, and 15 bases had no gene match. The CDR3 loop reads CASSVDATGGHRKTNTEAFF. CDR3 nucleotides: TGTGCCAGCAGCGTAGACGCGACAGGGGGCCATCGTAAGACGAACACTGAAGCTTTCTTT.

This rearrangement joins TRBV15 to TRBJ1-2, with D tentatively TRBD1 (5 bases). CDR1 is LNHNV and CDR2 is YYDKDF in the germline V gene (reference sequence). The ends were cut back, 3 bases at V and 1 base at J, with 24 bases in the middle. This CDR3 contains 19 residues. CDR3 in DNA: TGTGCCACCAGCAGCTCATTCGCAGGGACCCAGGTTGATAACTATGGCTACACCTTC. It specifies CATSSSFAGTQVDNYGYTF.

This clonotype was seen at least ten times. The V gene is TRBV2, the J gene TRBJ2-3, with 12 bases that match TRBD2. Unmatched junction bases numbered 10, after V lost 6 bases and J lost 0 bases. Germline assignment: CDR1 SNHLY and CDR2 FYNNEI. The CDR3 is made up of 18 amino acids. CDR3 DNA: TGTGCCAGCAGGCTAACCGGGACTAGCGGGTATAGCACAGATACGCAGTATTTT. It codes for CASRLTGTSGYSTDTQYF. Supplemented by reference TRBV2 and TRBJ2-3, the full variable domain reads EPEVTQTPSHQVTQMGQEVILRCVPISNHLYFYWYRQILGQKVEFLVSFYNNEISEKSEIFDDQFSVERPDGSNFTLKIRSTKLEDSAMYFCASRLTGTSGYSTDTQYFGPGTRLTVL.

There are many counts of this clonotype. The chain uses TRBV2 and TRBJ2-5; unclear D gene. Trimming took 4 bases from V and 1 from J, leaving 10 bases between them. Germline V gene sequence: CDR1 SNHLY, CDR2 FYNNEI. This CDR3 contains 14 residues. CDR3 protein: CASSGFRSQETQYF. The DNA of the CDR3 is TGTGCCAGCAGTGGTTTCAGGAGCCAAGAGACCCAGTACTTC.

This clonotype has at least ten counts. The chain has TRBV2 and TRBJ2-1; 7 positions match TRBD2. This CDR3 has 14 amino acids. The germline gives CDR1 SNHLY, CDR2 FYNNEI. With 7 bases clipped from V and 8 bases from J, the junction kept 11 bases outside the gene matches. For the CDR3, the DNA is TGTGCCAGCACCCTGGGGGGAGGGCCGGATGAGCAGTTCTTC. As protein: CASTLGGGPDEQFF.

The chain couples TRBV9 to TRBJ1-2; no clear D gene. Germline V gene sequence: CDR1 SGDLS, CDR2 YYNGEE. There are 12 residues in the CDR3. V gave up 6 bases and J gave up 4 bases, with 10 bases separating them. The DNA for the CDR3 is TGTGCCAGCAAGGGAAACCTCTATGGCTACACCTTC. Translated, it gives CASKGNLYGYTF.

The rearrangement links TRBV10-3 to TRBJ1-4; possibly TRBD1 for D (5 bases). The germline V gene encodes CDR1 ENHRY and CDR2 SYGVKD. V lost 4 bases, J lost 10 bases, and 16 bases lay in between. The CDR3 is 14 residues long. The CDR3 DNA is TGTGCCATCAGTGGGAGGTCAGGGAACGGAAAACTGTTTTTT. Translated, it gives CAISGRSGNGKLFF.

V usage is TRBV7-3 and J usage is TRBJ1-5; the D is unclear. The CDR3 has 13 residues. The germline gives CDR1 SGHTA, CDR2 FQGTGA. Trimming took off 5 bases at V and 3 bases at J, with 8 bases between the two ends. The CDR3 loop reads CASSSGPNQPQHF. CDR3 in DNA: TGTGCCAGCAGCAGCGGGCCCAATCAGCCCCAGCATTTT.

The J gene is TRBJ1-1, the V gene TRBV5-1, with TRBD1 as a possible D gene (6 bases). Trimming stripped 0 bases from V and 5 bases from J, with 11 bases between. CDR3 length equals 14 residues. Germline values: CDR1 SGHRS, CDR2 YFSETQ. This CDR3 is CASSLAGGPTEAFF. The DNA for the CDR3 is TGCGCCAGCAGCTTGGCCGGGGGGCCGACTGAAGCTTTCTTT.

At least ten counts were recorded for this clonotype. This rearrangement joins TRBV7-6 to TRBJ2-2; tentatively, D is TRBD1 or TRBD2 (6 bases each). Trimming removed 0 bases at V and 0 bases at J, with 14 bases between. The CDR3 is made up of 18 amino acids. Germline V gene lookup returns CDR1 SGHVS and CDR2 FNYEAQ. As DNA, the CDR3 is TGTGCCAGCAGCTTAGCTCACCTAGGGGGGTCGAACACCGGGGAGCTGTTTTTT. It encodes CASSLAHLGGSNTGELFF.

The chain employs TRBV7-9 and TRBJ2-5, with D uncertain. Looked up from germline, CDR1 is SEHNR and CDR2 is FQNEAQ (reference sequence). The CDR3 extends over 14 amino acids. Trimming took off 5 bases at V and 5 bases at J, with 15 bases between the two ends. CDR3 residues: CASSHSNQQETQYF. The DNA of the CDR3 is TGTGCCAGCAGCCACTCAAATCAGCAGGAGACCCAGTACTTC.

This clonotype was seen a few times. V usage is TRBV5-4 and J usage is TRBJ2-7; TRBD2 aligns across 10 bases. Germline lookup yields CDR1 SGHNT and CDR2 YYREEE (reference sequence). The J segment lost 5 bases and the V segment lost 3 bases, leaving 8 bases of the junction unmatched. This CDR3 spans 15 amino acids. Here the CDR3 reads CASSSGASGSHEQYF. For the CDR3, the DNA is TGTGCCAGCAGCTCCGGGGCTAGCGGGAGCCACGAGCAGTACTTC.

The chain carries TRBV3-1 and TRBJ2-5; weak D call: TRBD1 (6 bases). With 4 bases removed from V and 4 bases from J, the gap between germline ends came to 10 bases. CDR1 is LGHDT and CDR2 is YNNKEL in the germline V gene (reference sequence). This CDR3 contains 13 residues. DNA of the CDR3: TGTGCCAGCAGCCGGGGACACGGAGAGACCCAGTACTTC. Protein product: CASSRGHGETQYF.

This clonotype has ten or more counts. This rearrangement joins TRBV25-1 to TRBJ2-1; 10 nucleotides agree with TRBD2. The V gene end was trimmed by 5 bases and the J gene end by 7 bases; junction bases not matched to a gene: 11. Per germline, CDR1 MGHDK and CDR2 SYGVNS. The CDR3 runs 16 residues. DNA for the CDR3: TGTGCCAGCAGTACTATTAGCGGGGGGCCACGGAATGAGCAGTTCTTC. It specifies CASSTISGGPRNEQFF.

The CDR3 loop is CATSRVGLAGGRDEQFF. In DNA, the CDR3 is TGTGCCACCAGCAGAGTGGGACTAGCGGGAGGGAGAGATGAGCAGTTCTTC. V is TRBV15 and J is TRBJ2-1; 16 bases match TRBD2. J lost 8 bases, V lost 1 base, and 5 bases had no gene match. The germline V gene has CDR1 LNHNV and CDR2 YYDKDF (reference sequence). The CDR3 runs 17 residues.

Concerning this clonotype itself: Given a much more abundant clone one base away, this may be a read error. The V gene is TRBV3-1, the J gene TRBJ2-5; 8 bases match TRBD1. Germline V gene lookup returns CDR1 LGHDT and CDR2 YNNKEL (reference sequence). This CDR3 contains 16 residues. Unmatched junction bases numbered 11, after V lost 8 bases and J lost 0 bases. The CDR3 here is CASYHGQGSYQETQYF. CDR3 bases: TGTGCCAGCTACCACGGACAGGGATCGTACCAAGAGACCCAGTACTTC.

The V call is TRBV7-2, the J call TRBJ1-2; 7 bases fit TRBD1. Trimming cost V 3 bases and J 7 bases; bases outside gene matches: 8. Germline V gives CDR1 SGHTA, CDR2 FQGNSA. The CDR3 length is 14 residues. The CDR3 protein is CASSLGSQGGGYTF. Here the CDR3 DNA reads TGTGCCAGCAGCTTGGGTTCCCAGGGGGGTGGCTACACCTTC.

This clonotype was counted ten times or more. The V and J genes are TRBV27 and TRBJ1-2; possibly TRBD1 for D (6 bases). Germline-derived CDR1 and CDR2 are MNHEY and SMNVEV (reference sequence). Trimming shortened V by 6 bases and J by 4 bases, and 21 bases separated the two germline ends. The CDR3 loop spans 16 amino acids. The CDR3 region has the DNA TGTGCCAGCAGGACTAACCTCCGGGACACGCGCTATGGCTACACCTTC. Its protein product is CASRTNLRDTRYGYTF.

This clonotype was observed at least ten times. The chain combines TRBV25-1 with TRBJ2-1; 13 nucleotides agree with TRBD2. V lost 4 bases to trimming and J lost 3 bases; unmatched junction nucleotides: 12. This CDR3 spans 19 amino acids. Germline V CDR1 and CDR2: MGHDK, SYGVNS. CDR3 loop: CASSAPPGTSGAVYNEQFF. CDR3 nucleotide sequence: TGTGCCAGCAGTGCCCCCCCCGGGACTAGCGGGGCGGTCTACAATGAGCAGTTCTTC.

J is TRBJ2-1 and V is TRBV20-1, with D perhaps TRBD1 or TRBD2 (6 bases each). Between the trimmed V and J ends, which lost 3 bases and 3 bases, there was a span of 12 bases. Germline V gene data show CDR1 as DFQATT and CDR2 as SNEGSKA (reference sequence). This CDR3 is 14 amino acids long. The chain's CDR3 is CSARREGGYNEQFF. CDR3 nucleotides: TGCAGTGCTAGGCGGGAAGGGGGCTACAATGAGCAGTTCTTC.

This clonotype was seen at least ten times. The CDR3: CASRVGTSGRGEQYF. The CDR3 DNA reads as TGTGCCAGCAGGGTAGGGACTAGCGGGAGAGGCGAGCAGTACTTC. The chain joins TRBV2 to TRBJ2-7; 14 bases are a match to TRBD2. Germline V gene data show CDR1 as SNHLY and CDR2 as FYNNEI. CDR3 length: 15 amino acids. Unmatched junction bases numbered 7, after V lost 6 bases and J lost 6 bases.

As DNA, the CDR3 is TGTGCCAGCAGCGGGGGACAGGGACACGAGCAGTACTTC. Residues: CASSGGQGHEQYF. V is TRBV5-4 and J is TRBJ2-7; TRBD1 matches 9 bases. Germline V gene sequence: CDR1 SGHNT, CDR2 YYREEE (reference sequence). The CDR3 runs to 13 residues. The V and J ends lost 4 bases and 5 bases, in that order; junction bases with no gene match: 4. Full variable domain (missing parts from reference TRBV5-4 and TRBJ2-7): ETGVTQSPTHLIKTRGQQVTLRCSSQSGHNTVSWYQQALGQGPQFIFQYYREEENGRGNFPPRFSGLQFPNYSSELNVNALELDDSALYLCASSGGQGHEQYFGPGTRLTVT.

The rearrangement joins TRBV10-3 to TRBJ1-6; the D gene is possibly TRBD1 (5 bases). Trimming cost V 2 bases and J 10 bases, with 18 bases left between them. CDR3 length: 16 residues. Germline V gene lookup returns CDR1 ENHRY and CDR2 SYGVKD. This CDR3 reads CAISEGVGAGWSPLHF. In DNA form, the CDR3 reads TGTGCCATCAGTGAGGGGGTCGGGGCAGGGTGGTCACCCCTCCACTTT.